These 17 T cell receptor beta chains originate from one sample sequenced in a study of blood T cells in healthy people across ages. For the second PCR, which ran for about 7 to 11 cycles, a sample-barcoded 5' primer and a J-beta primer mix were used. TCRdb recomputed calls from the 5' RACE reads with MiXCR, one row per CDR3 protein. The sample yields over 750,000 distinct CDR3 sequences, just under 25% seen once. A further study also used this sample, focusing on T cells of mothers and their children.

What was sequenced was blood. The receptors shown here come from a boy aged 5-17 years in good health.

This clonotype was seen repeatedly, ten times or more. CDR3 nucleotides: TGCAGCGTTGCTATCGTAGCTCGTAACGAGCAGTACTTC. Translating gives CSVAIVARNEQYF. The chain links TRBV29-1 to TRBJ2-7; D is undetermined. V gave up 4 bases and J gave up 5 bases, with 15 bases separating them. This CDR3 has 13 amino acids. CDR1 SQVTM and CDR2 ANQGSEA come from the germline V gene.

This chain joins TRBV5-6 and TRBJ2-2; D may match TRBD1 or TRBD2 (5 bases each). This CDR3 region has 16 residues. Looked up from germline, CDR1 is SGHDT and CDR2 is YYEEEE. Trimming pared 1 base from V and 6 bases from J, leaving 16 bases between. This CDR3 is CASSLLVGADAGELFF. The CDR3 DNA reads as TGTGCCAGCAGCTTGTTGGTCGGGGCTGACGCCGGGGAGCTGTTTTTT.

This clonotype has just a few counts. The chain couples TRBV6-5 to TRBJ1-2, with 9 positions matching TRBD1. Germline V CDR1 and CDR2: MNHEY, SVGAGI. The CDR3 has 15 residues. V lost 2 bases and J lost 4; bases outside the gene matches: 5. CDR3 amino acids: CASSYAGQGRYGYTF. CDR3 nucleotide sequence: TGTGCCAGCAGTTACGCGGGACAGGGTCGCTATGGCTACACCTTC.

The J gene is TRBJ2-5, the V gene TRBV5-1, with no clear D. Trimming shortened V by 4 bases and J by 0 bases, and 10 bases separated the two germline ends. The CDR3 loop spans 14 amino acids. Germline CDR1 reads SGHRS; CDR2 reads YFSETQ. The CDR3 protein is CASSQTLYQETQYF. CDR3 DNA: TGCGCCAGCAGCCAGACTTTGTACCAAGAGACCCAGTACTTC.

The chain is built from TRBV20-1 and TRBJ2-3; 9 positions match TRBD2. This CDR3 region has 12 residues. Germline loops: CDR1 DFQATT, CDR2 SNEGSKA (reference sequence). The CDR3 sequence is CSLAGATDTQYF. CDR3 DNA: TGCAGCTTAGCGGGGGCCACAGATACGCAGTATTTT.

This clonotype was counted between two and nine times. This CDR3 reads CSVEFRDTNYGYTF. CDR3 in DNA: TGCAGCGTAGAATTCCGGGACACCAACTATGGCTACACCTTC. This sequence joins TRBV29-1 and TRBJ1-2; perhaps TRBD1 as D (6 bases). This CDR3 is 14 amino acids long. CDR1 is SQVTM, CDR2 ANQGSEA, per germline. Trimming cost V 6 bases and J 2 bases, with 16 bases left between them.

This clonotype was found a few times. The chain joins TRBV4-3 to TRBJ1-4, with 11 bases lining up with TRBD1. V lost 3 bases and J lost 5; bases outside the gene matches: 8. The CDR3 is 17 residues long. Germline loops: CDR1 LGHNA, CDR2 YSLEER. In DNA, the CDR3 is TGCGCCAGCAGCCACCGCCGGACAGGGGGCGCGAATGAAAAACTGTTTTTT. This gives the protein CASSHRRTGGANEKLFF.

Points on this clonotype: An end of the junction does not agree with germline; a read error may underlie this. The chain joins TRBV5-1 to TRBJ2-5, with unresolved D. The DNA matches TRBJ2-1 better at its end, which makes the J call doubtful. This CDR3 has 15 amino acids. In germline, CDR1 is SGHRS, CDR2 YFSETQ. As DNA, the CDR3 is TGCGCTAGCAGCTTGTCACCCAATGGATACAATGAGCAGTTCTTC. Its protein is CASSLSPNGYNEQFF.

This clonotype was detected a few times. The V call is TRBV4-2, the J call TRBJ2-2; 10 nucleotides line up with TRBD1. J was trimmed by 4 bases and V by 1 base; bases with no gene match: 3. In germline, CDR1 is LGHNA, CDR2 YNFKEQ. This CDR3 is built from 16 residues. The CDR3 protein is CASSQVGTGVTGELFF. The CDR3 nucleotides read TGTGCCAGCAGCCAAGTTGGGACAGGGGTCACCGGGGAGCTGTTTTTT.

In this sample, this clonotype turned up a few times. The chain has TRBV5-1 and TRBJ2-1; D might be TRBD1 (6 bases). The CDR3 covers 14 residues. V was cut by 0 bases and J by 7 bases, with 11 bases left in between. From germline, CDR1 is SGHRS and CDR2 YFSETQ. DNA of the CDR3: TGCGCCAGCAGCTTGGCACAGGGATTAAATGAGCAGTTCTTC. Its protein product is CASSLAQGLNEQFF.

The V and J genes are TRBV2 and TRBJ2-5; 10 bases fit TRBD2. J gave up 5 bases and V 6 bases, and 15 bases lay outside the gene matches. In germline, CDR1 is SNHLY, CDR2 FYNNEI. The CDR3 has 17 amino acids. The CDR3 nucleotides read TGTGCCAGCAGAGGCTGGACTAGCGGATACCCGGGCGAGACCCAGTACTTC. This sequence encodes CASRGWTSGYPGETQYF.

The chain is built from TRBV29-1 and TRBJ2-5, with TRBD2 identical over 9 bases. J was trimmed by 1 base and V by 3 bases; bases with no gene match: 0. Germline V gene data show CDR1 as SQVTM and CDR2 as ANQGSEA. CDR3 size: 13 residues. CDR3 sequence (DNA): TGCAGCGTTGAGCGGGAGGGCCAAGAGACCCAGTACTTC. Amino acid sequence: CSVEREGQETQYF.

The CDR3 spells CAIGTGGGQPQHF. The CDR3 bases are TGTGCCATCGGGACAGGAGGGGGTCAGCCCCAGCATTTT. V is TRBV12-3 or TRBV12-4 and J is TRBJ1-5, with 8 positions matching TRBD1. Unmatched junction bases numbered 8, after V lost 10 bases and J lost 6 bases. This CDR3 contains 13 residues.

The V call is TRBV29-1, the J call TRBJ2-5; D not resolved. The DNA end favors TRBJ2-7, so the J call may be wrong. CDR3 size: 13 residues. The germline V gene has CDR1 SQVTM and CDR2 ANQGSEA. CDR3 in amino acids: CSVEADKPYEQYF. The CDR3 DNA sequence: TGCAGCGTTGAAGCAGACAAGCCCTACGAGCAGTACTTC.

The J gene is TRBJ2-3, the V gene TRBV10-3; 7 nucleotides line up with TRBD2. J was trimmed by 7 bases and V by 3 bases; bases with no gene match: 7. Germline V gene sequence: CDR1 ENHRY, CDR2 SYGVKD. This CDR3 contains 14 residues. CDR3 coding DNA: TGTGCCATCAGTGAAAGCGGGGATGCCAATACGCAGTATTTT. Amino acids: CAISESGDANTQYF.

This chain connects TRBV20-1 to TRBJ2-4; D may be TRBD2 (5 bases). Germline values: CDR1 DFQATT, CDR2 SNEGSKA (reference sequence). V was shortened by 3 bases and J by 10 bases, with 19 bases between the two germline ends. The CDR3 runs to 14 residues. The DNA of the CDR3 is TGCAGTGCTAGGACGGTTCGGGGTGGGCAAATTCAGTACTTC. This encodes CSARTVRGGQIQYF.

This clonotype was seen a few times. The chain combines TRBV9 with TRBJ2-7; D not resolved. CDR3 length: 14 amino acids. V lost 0 bases and J 0 bases, leaving 7 bases between the germline ends. Per germline, CDR1 SGDLS and CDR2 YYNGEE. The CDR3 protein is CASSVDTFSYEQYF. The CDR3 nucleotides read TGTGCCAGCAGCGTAGACACCTTCTCCTACGAGCAGTACTTC.